One and the same sample provided the 4 T cell receptor beta chains below, sequenced in a study of graft-versus-host responses after intestinal transplantation. Method: immunoSEQ multiplex PCR; TCRdb's copy keeps in-frame clones and lacks some. There are some 15,000 clones in the sample; approximately 93% occur only once, and less than 5.5% lies in the top ten. This material consisted of PBMCs, taken roughly 1,100 days after intestinal transplantation. The receptors derive from a human patient who received an intestinal transplant, so some T cells may come from the graft donor.

The genes are TRBV13 and TRBJ1-1; D is ambiguous. V lost 3 bases and J 2 bases, leaving 7 bases between the germline ends. Germline V gene sequence: CDR1 PRHDT, CDR2 FYEKMQ (reference sequence). The CDR3 extends over 13 amino acids. The CDR3 DNA reads TGTGCCAGCAGCTTCGGCCTAAACACTGAAGCTTTCTTT. It translates to CASSFGLNTEAFF. Looking up the rest from reference TRBV13 and TRBJ1-1 gives the full variable domain: AAGVIQSPRHLIKEKRETATLKCYPIPRHDTVYWYQQGPGQDPQFLISFYEKMQSDKGSIPDRFSAQQFSDYHSELNMSSLELGDSALYFCASSFGLNTEAFFGQGTRLTVV.

The rearrangement uses TRBV5-1 and TRBJ2-7; a weak D match, TRBD1 (6 bases). The germline V gene has CDR1 SGHRS and CDR2 YFSETQ. The CDR3 covers 12 residues. V was shortened by 4 bases and J by 3 bases, with 8 bases between the two germline ends. DNA of the CDR3: TGCGCCAGCAGCCGGACAGACTACGAGCAGTACTTC. As protein: CASSRTDYEQYF.

The rearrangement links TRBV9 to TRBJ1-4, with D hard to call. V was clipped by 0 bases and J by 5 bases, with 11 bases between them. The CDR3 consists of 15 residues. The germline V gene has CDR1 SGDLS and CDR2 YYNGEE. The CDR3 bases are TGTGCCAGCAGCGTAGTTGGAAGACAAAATGAAAAACTGTTTTTT. Translating it yields CASSVVGRQNEKLFF.

This chain joins TRBV11-1 and TRBJ2-5; 8 bases align to TRBD2. The CDR3 extends over 16 amino acids. With V trimmed by 5 bases and J by 5 bases, 13 bases remained unmatched. Germline V gene data show CDR1 as SGHAT and CDR2 as FQDESV (reference sequence). This CDR3 reads CASSRQRGQPGETQYF. CDR3 coding DNA: TGTGCCAGCAGCCGCCAGCGGGGGCAACCGGGGGAGACCCAGTACTTC. The full variable domain, its missing parts supplied by reference TRBV11-1 and TRBJ2-5, is EAEVAQSPRYKITEKSQAVAFWCDPISGHATLYWYRQILGQGPELLVQFQDESVVDDSQLPKDRFSAERLKGVDSTLKIQPAELGDSAMYLCASSRQRGQPGETQYFGPGTRLLVL.